This T cell receptor beta chain was sequenced in a study of blood T cell repertoires in COVID-19. Study-wide context: From the United States, Italy and Spain came samples of acute and convalescent COVID-19.

Germline CDR1 reads SQVTM; CDR2 reads ANQGSEA. CDR3 length equals 17 residues. The V segment lost 0 bases and the J segment 5 bases; nucleotides outside the gene matches: 10. This table comes from immunoSEQ multiplex PCR, and its TCRdb copy is limited to in-frame clones, with some not included. Seen here are around 100,000 clones, around 87% observed once, and the top ten hold 32%. This clone was picked up one time. The V gene is TRBV29-1, the J gene TRBJ2-5; 12 bases align to TRBD2. This clonotype was obtained from a woman aged 80 or older with acute or convalescent COVID-19. The sample consisted of peripheral blood. DNA of the CDR3: TGCAGCGTTGAAGATCTTGCTAGCGGGGGGGCAGGGGAGACCCAGTACTTC. Translating it yields CSVEDLASGGAGETQYF.